These 6 T cell receptor beta chains originate from one sample sequenced in a study of T-cell reconstitution after alpha-beta-depleted transplantation in children. The authors prepared the TCRbeta library with unique molecular identifiers. TCRdb itself ran the PCR reads through MiXCR, one entry per CDR3 protein. The sample lists about 98,000 distinct CDR3 sequences, 5% to 6% seen once, with around 5.6% in the top ten. This material consisted of PBMCs, mostly from graft donor cells, taken 60 days after TCRalphabeta/CD19-depleted stem cell transplant. These receptor sequences come from a female patient between 2 and 15 years old who had a stem cell transplant for Fanconi anemia, so the T cells may come from the graft donor.

This clonotype appeared many times. CDR3 sequence reads: CASMGPYSQETQYF. CDR3 nucleotides: TGTGCCAGCATGGGGCCCTACTCCCAAGAGACCCAGTACTTC. This chain links TRBV12-3 or TRBV12-4 with TRBJ2-5, with D possibly being TRBD1 (5 bases). Deletions cut 7 bases from V and 1 base from J, with 13 bases between. The CDR3 runs 14 residues.

Of note for this clonotype: Because the CDR3 is missing its conserved closing phenylalanine or tryptophan, this is likely a read error. V is TRBV29-1 and J is TRBJ2-5, with 8 bases fitting TRBD1. The V segment lost 0 bases and the J segment 5 bases; nucleotides outside the gene matches: 14. The germline CDR1 and CDR2 sequences are SQVTM and ANQGSEA. This CDR3 is 17 amino acids long. As DNA, the CDR3 is TGCAGCGTTGAAGATAGGGGACAGGCCAAAACAAAGGAGACCCAGTACTGC. Residues: CSVEDRGQAKTKETQYC.

Ten or more counts support this clonotype. The CDR3 loop is CATSGGRTFDQPQHF. CDR3 sequence (DNA): TGTGCCACCAGTGGGGGCAGGACCTTCGATCAGCCCCAGCATTTT. The rearrangement uses TRBV24-1 and TRBJ1-5, with D perhaps TRBD1 (5 bases). The V end lost 5 bases, the J end lost 5 bases, and 15 bases lay between the germline ends. Germline lookup yields CDR1 KGHDR and CDR2 SFDVKD. This CDR3 has 15 amino acids.

This clonotype was seen many times. V and J are TRBV4-1 and TRBJ2-6; D may match TRBD1 or TRBD2 (5 bases each). This CDR3 is 17 amino acids long. Germline assignment: CDR1 MGHRA and CDR2 YSYEKL. Trimming stripped 0 bases from V and 1 base from J, with 10 bases between. Here the CDR3 reads CASSQETRGSGANVLTF. DNA of the CDR3: TGCGCCAGCAGCCAAGAAACTAGGGGTTCTGGGGCCAACGTCCTGACTTTC.

There are many counts of this clonotype. V and J are TRBV28 and TRBJ2-2, with no clear D. The CDR3 totals 11 residues. The V gene lost 6 bases and the J gene lost 9 bases, with 8 bases spanning the gap. Germline values: CDR1 MDHEN, CDR2 SYDVKM. Here the CDR3 reads CASRSTRELFF. CDR3 coding DNA: TGTGCCAGCAGAAGTACCAGGGAGCTGTTTTTT.

This clonotype came up many times. This chain links TRBV5-1 with TRBJ1-1, with 8 bases aligning to TRBD1. The CDR3 runs to 13 residues. With V trimmed by 4 bases and J by 4 bases, 3 bases remained unmatched. In germline, CDR1 is SGHRS, CDR2 YFSETQ. DNA for the CDR3: TGCGCCAGCAGCGTTACAGGGGGCACTGAAGCTTTCTTT. It translates to CASSVTGGTEAFF.